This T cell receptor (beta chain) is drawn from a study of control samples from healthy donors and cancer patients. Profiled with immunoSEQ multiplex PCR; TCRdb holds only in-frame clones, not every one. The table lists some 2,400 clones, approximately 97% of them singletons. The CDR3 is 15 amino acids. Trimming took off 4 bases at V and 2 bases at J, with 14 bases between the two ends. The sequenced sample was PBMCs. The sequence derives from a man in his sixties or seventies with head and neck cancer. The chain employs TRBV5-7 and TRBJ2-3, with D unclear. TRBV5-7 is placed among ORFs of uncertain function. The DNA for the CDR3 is TGTGCCAGCAGCCCACACCCAGGAGACACAGATACGCAGTATTTT. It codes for CASSPHPGDTDTQYF.